These 6 T cell receptor beta chains were all obtained from the same sample, sequenced in a study of cytomegalovirus exposure and HLA in healthy donors. PCR primers comprised 60 Vbeta and 13 Jbeta primers. TCRdb keeps only in-frame clones here, not all; method: immunoSEQ multiplex PCR. This repertoire shows 65,000 to 90,000 clones, about two thirds found once; its top ten account for around 10%. Input material: PBMCs. These receptors came from a woman between 40 and 50 years old in good health and CMV-seropositive.

The chain has TRBV7-7 and TRBJ2-2; perhaps D is TRBD1 or TRBD2 (8 bases each). This CDR3 region has 13 residues. Germline V gives CDR1 SSHAT, CDR2 FNYEAQ (reference sequence). Written as DNA, the CDR3 is TGTGCTAGCGGGACAGGGAACACCGGGGAGCTGTTTTTT. Translation: CASGTGNTGELFF.

This clone has a single count. This rearrangement joins TRBV4-1 to TRBJ2-7; the D gene is possibly TRBD1 (6 bases). CDR3 length equals 16 residues. Germline V gene data show CDR1 as MGHRA and CDR2 as YSYEKL. Deletions cut 4 bases from V and 3 bases from J, with 19 bases between. The CDR3 here is CASSRYNGQPGYEQYF. CDR3 in DNA: TGCGCCAGCAGCCGGTATAACGGACAGCCGGGCTACGAGCAGTACTTC.

This rearrangement joins TRBV19 to TRBJ1-3, with D possibly being TRBD1 (5 bases). The CDR3 totals 14 residues. Germline CDR1 and CDR2: LNHDA and SQIVND (reference sequence). The ends were cut back, 3 bases at V and 0 bases at J, with 6 bases in the middle. The CDR3 DNA sequence: TGTGCCAGTAGTATCGGGGGCTCTGGAAACACCATATATTTT. Translating it yields CASSIGGSGNTIYF.

The CDR3 sequence is CASSAEVGYNSPLHF. The CDR3 DNA follows: TGTGCCAGCAGTGCCGAGGTTGGCTATAATTCACCCCTCCACTTT. This sequence joins TRBV6-1 and TRBJ1-6; D is ambiguous. CDR3 length: 15 amino acids. Trimming left V 4 bases short and J 3 bases short, with 10 bases between. Germline assignment: CDR1 MNHNS and CDR2 SASEGT.

J is TRBJ2-7 and V is TRBV5-3, with D possibly being TRBD2 (5 bases). TRBV5-3 is sorted into the ORF group, with uncertain function. CDR3 size: 15 residues. Trimming removed 0 bases at V and 1 base at J, with 11 bases between. Here the CDR3 reads CARSLGRRPSYEQYF. The CDR3 DNA sequence: TGTGCCAGAAGCTTGGGACGGAGGCCATCCTACGAGCAGTACTTC.

The chain carries TRBV7-3 and TRBJ2-7; 11 bases line up with TRBD2. The CDR3 has 15 amino acids. Germline-derived CDR1 and CDR2 are SGHTA and FQGTGA. The V and J ends lost 5 bases and 3 bases, in that order; junction bases with no gene match: 6. CDR3 protein: CASSPTLAGVYEQYF. CDR3 nucleotides: TGTGCCAGCAGCCCCACACTAGCGGGGGTCTACGAGCAGTACTTC.